The clone carrying this T cell receptor beta chain was recorded many times. This entry belongs to a study of T cells in Graves' hyperthyroidism and ophthalmopathy. The CDR3 runs 12 residues. V lost 5 bases to trimming and J lost 10 bases, with 12 bases between them. Germline lookup yields CDR1 SGHTA and CDR2 FQGNSA. TCR beta CDR3 regions were amplified from RNA transcripts. HTBI primers were used for first-round RT-PCR of the TCR CDR3. TCRdb reprocessed the multiplex PCR reads via MiXCR and lists one record per CDR3 protein. The repertoire holds about 400,000 distinct CDR3 sequences, with 13% as singletons. Among the patients, aged 18 to 65, hyperthyroidism was newly diagnosed and had lasted under 2 months. PBMCs came from 9 to 10 ml fresh peripheral blood.

Sequencing was performed on blood. The receptor was isolated from a woman younger than 35 with Graves' hyperthyroidism. The chain combines TRBV7-2 with TRBJ2-1; D unresolved. CDR3 amino acids: CASSLHRAEQFF. The CDR3 coding sequence is TGTGCCAGCAGCCTACATAGGGCGGAGCAGTTCTTC. Full variable domain (remainder filled in from reference TRBV7-2 and TRBJ2-1): GAGVSQSPSNKVTEKGKDVELRCDPISGHTALYWYRQSLGQGLEFLIYFQGNSAPDKSGLPSDRFSAERTGGSVSTLTIQRTQQEDSAVYLCASSLHRAEQFFGPGTRLTVL.